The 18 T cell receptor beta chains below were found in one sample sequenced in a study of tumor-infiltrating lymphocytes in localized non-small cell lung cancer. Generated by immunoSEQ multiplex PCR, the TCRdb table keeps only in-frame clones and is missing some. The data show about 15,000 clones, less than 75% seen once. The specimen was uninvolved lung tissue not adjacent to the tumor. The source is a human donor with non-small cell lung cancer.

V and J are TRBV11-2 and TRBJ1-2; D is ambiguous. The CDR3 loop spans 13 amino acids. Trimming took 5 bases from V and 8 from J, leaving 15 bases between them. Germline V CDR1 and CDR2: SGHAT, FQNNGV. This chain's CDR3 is CASSPVIPRGYTF. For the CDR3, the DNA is TGTGCCAGCAGCCCGGTAATTCCCAGGGGCTACACCTTC.

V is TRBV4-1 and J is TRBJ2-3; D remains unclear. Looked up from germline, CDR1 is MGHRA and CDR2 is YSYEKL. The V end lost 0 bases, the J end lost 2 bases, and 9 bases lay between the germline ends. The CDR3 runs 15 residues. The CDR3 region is CASSQDSPDTDTQYF. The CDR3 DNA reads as TGCGCCAGCAGCCAAGACAGTCCAGACACAGATACGCAGTATTTT.

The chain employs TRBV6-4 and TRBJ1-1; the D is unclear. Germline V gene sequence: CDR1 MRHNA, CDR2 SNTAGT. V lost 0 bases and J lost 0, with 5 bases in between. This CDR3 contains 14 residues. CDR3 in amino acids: CASSDSSMNTEAFF. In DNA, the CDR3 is TGTGCCAGCAGTGACTCGTCCATGAACACTGAAGCTTTCTTT.

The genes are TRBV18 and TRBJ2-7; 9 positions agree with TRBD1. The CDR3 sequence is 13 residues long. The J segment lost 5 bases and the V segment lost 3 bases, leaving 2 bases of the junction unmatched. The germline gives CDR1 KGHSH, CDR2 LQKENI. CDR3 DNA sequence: TGTGCCAGCTCACCGGGACAGGGCCACGAGCAGTACTTC. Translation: CASSPGQGHEQYF.

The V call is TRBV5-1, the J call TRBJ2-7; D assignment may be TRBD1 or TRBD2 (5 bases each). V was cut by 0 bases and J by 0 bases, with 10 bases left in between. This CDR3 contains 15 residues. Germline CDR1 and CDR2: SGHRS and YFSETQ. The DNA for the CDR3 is TGCGCCAGCAGCTTGGATTCGGGGCCCTCCTACGAGCAGTACTTC. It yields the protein CASSLDSGPSYEQYF. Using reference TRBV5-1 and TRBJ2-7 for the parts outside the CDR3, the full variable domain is KAGVTQTPRYLIKTRGQQVTLSCSPISGHRSVSWYQQTPGQGLQFLFEYFSETQRNKGNFPGRFSGRQFSNSRSEMNVSTLELGDSALYLCASSLDSGPSYEQYFGPGTRLTVT.

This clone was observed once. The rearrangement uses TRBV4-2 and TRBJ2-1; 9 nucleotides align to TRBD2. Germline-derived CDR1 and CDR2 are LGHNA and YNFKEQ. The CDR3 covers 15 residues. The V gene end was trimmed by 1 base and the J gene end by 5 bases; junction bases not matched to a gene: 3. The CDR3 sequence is CASSQGGGGNNEQFF. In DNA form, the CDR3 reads TGTGCCAGCAGCCAAGGCGGGGGGGGGAACAATGAGCAGTTCTTC.

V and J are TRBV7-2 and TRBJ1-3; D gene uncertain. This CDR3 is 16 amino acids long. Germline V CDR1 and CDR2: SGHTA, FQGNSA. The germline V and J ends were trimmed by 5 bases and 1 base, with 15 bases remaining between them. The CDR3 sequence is CASSHGGQSSGNTIYF. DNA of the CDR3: TGTGCCAGCAGCCATGGCGGGCAATCGTCTGGAAACACCATATATTTT.

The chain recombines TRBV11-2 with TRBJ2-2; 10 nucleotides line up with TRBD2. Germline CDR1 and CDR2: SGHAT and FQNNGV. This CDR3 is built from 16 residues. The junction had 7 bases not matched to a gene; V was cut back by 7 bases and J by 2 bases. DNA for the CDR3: TGTGCCAGCATGGCCGGGACTAGCGTTAACACCGGGGAGCTGTTTTTT. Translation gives CASMAGTSVNTGELFF.

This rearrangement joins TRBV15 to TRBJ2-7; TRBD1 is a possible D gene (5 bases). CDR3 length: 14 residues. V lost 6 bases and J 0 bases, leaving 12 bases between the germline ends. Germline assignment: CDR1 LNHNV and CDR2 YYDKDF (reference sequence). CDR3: CATRQGGNSYEQYF. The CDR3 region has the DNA TGTGCCACCAGGCAGGGTGGAAACTCCTACGAGCAGTACTTC.

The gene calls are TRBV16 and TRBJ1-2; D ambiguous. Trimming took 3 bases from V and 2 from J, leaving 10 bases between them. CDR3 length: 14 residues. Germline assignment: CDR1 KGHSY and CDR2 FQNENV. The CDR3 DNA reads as TGTGCCAGCAGCCAGTCAGGCGCCAACTATGGCTACACCTTC. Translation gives CASSQSGANYGYTF.

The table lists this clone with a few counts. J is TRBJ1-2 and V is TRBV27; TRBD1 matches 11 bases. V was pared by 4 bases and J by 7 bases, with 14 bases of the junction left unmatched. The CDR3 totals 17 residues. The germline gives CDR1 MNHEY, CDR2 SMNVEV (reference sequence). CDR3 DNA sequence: TGTGCCAGCAGTTCGCGAAGGACAGGGGGCTTCCTTGGTGGCTACACCTTC. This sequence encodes CASSSRRTGGFLGGYTF.

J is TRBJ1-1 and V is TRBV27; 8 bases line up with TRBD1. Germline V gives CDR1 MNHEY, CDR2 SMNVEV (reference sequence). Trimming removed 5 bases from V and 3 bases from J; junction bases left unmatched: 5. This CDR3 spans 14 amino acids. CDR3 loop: CASSPWDRYTEAFF. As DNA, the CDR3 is TGTGCCAGCAGTCCCTGGGACAGGTACACTGAAGCTTTCTTT.

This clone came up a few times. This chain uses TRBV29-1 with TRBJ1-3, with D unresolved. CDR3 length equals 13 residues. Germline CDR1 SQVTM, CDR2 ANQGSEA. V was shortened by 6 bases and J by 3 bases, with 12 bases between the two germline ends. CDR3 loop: CSVEDADGNTIYF. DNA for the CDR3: TGCAGCGTCGAGGATGCGGATGGAAACACCATATATTTT.

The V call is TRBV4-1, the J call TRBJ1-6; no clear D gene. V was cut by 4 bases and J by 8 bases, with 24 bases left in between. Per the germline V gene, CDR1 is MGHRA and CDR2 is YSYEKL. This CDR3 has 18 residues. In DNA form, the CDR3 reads TGCGCCAGCAGCCCATTCCATTCCGGTTACGGGGTGGATTCACCCCTCCACTTT. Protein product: CASSPFHSGYGVDSPLHF.

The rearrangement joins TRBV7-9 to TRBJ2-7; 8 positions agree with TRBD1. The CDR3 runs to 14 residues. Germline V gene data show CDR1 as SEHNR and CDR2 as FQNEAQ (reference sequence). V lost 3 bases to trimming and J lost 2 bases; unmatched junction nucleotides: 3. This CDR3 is CASSFWTGTYEQYF. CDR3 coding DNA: TGTGCCAGCAGCTTCTGGACAGGGACCTACGAGCAGTACTTC. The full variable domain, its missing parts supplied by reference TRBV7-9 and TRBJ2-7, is DTGVSQNPRHKITKRGQNVTFRCDPISEHNRLYWYRQTLGQGPEFLTYFQNEAQLEKSRLLSDRFSAERPKGSFSTLEIQRTEQGDSAMYLCASSFWTGTYEQYFGPGTRLTVT.

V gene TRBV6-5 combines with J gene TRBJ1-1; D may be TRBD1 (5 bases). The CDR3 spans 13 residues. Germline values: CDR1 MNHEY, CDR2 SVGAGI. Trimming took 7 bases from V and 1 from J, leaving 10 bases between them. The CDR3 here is CASITGGNTEAFF. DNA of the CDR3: TGTGCCAGCATTACGGGGGGGAACACTGAAGCTTTCTTT.

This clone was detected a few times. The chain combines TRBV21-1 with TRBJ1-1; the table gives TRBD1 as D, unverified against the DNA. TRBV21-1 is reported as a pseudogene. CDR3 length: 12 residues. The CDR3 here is CASSNQALRAFF. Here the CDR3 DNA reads TGTGCCAGCAGCAATCAGGCCCTACGGGCTTTCTTT.

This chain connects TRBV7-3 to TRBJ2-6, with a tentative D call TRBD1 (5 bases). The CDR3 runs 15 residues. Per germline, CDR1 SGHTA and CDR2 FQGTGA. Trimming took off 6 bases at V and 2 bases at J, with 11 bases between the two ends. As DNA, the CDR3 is TGTGCCAGCAGTACAACAGGTCCTGGGGCCAACGTCCTGACTTTC. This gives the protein CASSTTGPGANVLTF.